This T cell receptor beta chain was identified in a study of post-analysis software for immune sequencing data. For the study at large: Multiple sclerosis in the patients followed relapsing-remitting, secondary progressive and progressive-relapsing courses.

Study-level findings and limits: Comparison with controls showed significantly lower normalized Chao1 diversity in multiple sclerosis patients. Controls showed lower frequencies than patients for four to six TRBV segments, and TRBV5-6, TRBV5-1 and TRBV20-1 were among these.

Prepared libraries of TCR beta cDNA carried unique molecular identifiers. When about 0.95 to 10 million T cells were used, they gave about 550,000 cDNA molecules. TCRdb reprocessed the PCR reads via MiXCR and lists one record per CDR3 protein. This table has roughly 670,000 distinct CDR3 sequences, 55% to 60% appearing once. To note about this clonotype: Its antigen is unidentified.

There are 15 residues in the CDR3. V gave up 3 bases and J gave up 2 bases, with 12 bases separating them. The TCR was taken from a girl aged 2 to 10 with multiple sclerosis. The sample consisted of blood. The chain joins TRBV12-3 or TRBV12-4 to TRBJ2-3; D tentatively fits TRBD1 or TRBD2 (5 bases each). Here the CDR3 DNA reads TGTGCCAGCAGTTTTTCGGGACCGACCACAGATACGCAGTATTTT. Translation: CASSFSGPTTDTQYF.